This T cell receptor beta chain is drawn from a study of blood T cell repertoires in COVID-19 (dated by TCRdb to the early 2020s). Regarding the complete study: Samples from collaborators originated in the United States, Italy and Spain and spanned both the acute and convalescent phases of COVID-19. Samples came from the ongoing ImmuneRACE study (first 160 participants) plus 1,254 subjects from 6 global collaborators. The dataset comprised deeply sampled blood TCRbeta repertoires from subjects exposed to, actively infected with, or recovered from COVID-19. Nearly every sample came with metadata listing a de-identified subject ID, COVID-19 status, age in years and sex. A freely available public database, intended as a resource for researchers studying the immune response to SARS-CoV-2, is where the repertoires were released. Where available, HLA class I and class II types were obtained from metadata supplied by the sample provider rather than from assay-based typing. The material from the prospective study consisted of cDNA or gDNA derived from T cells, B-cell-depleted T cells, or PBMCs. Here is what the overall study found, with its caveats: Clinical and demographic metadata were provided uncurated, with the amount varying by source and participant.

With respect to this clone: The antigen this receptor binds is unknown. One base away there is no much larger clone; base qualities are not given.

The collaborating institutions used their own protocols to collect whole blood in K2EDTA tubes. For TCRbeta analysis, collaborators shipped samples in one of three forms: frozen whole blood, isolated PBMCs, or DNA extracted from either of those sample types. Relative to germline, V is missing 5 bases and J is missing 8 bases, with 4 bases of the junction outside any gene match. From the germline V gene, CDR1 is SNHLY and CDR2 is FYNNEI. The CDR3 runs 12 amino acids, cysteine and phenylalanine included. Of all the DNA, just the CDR3 is kept, 36 bases in frame from base 1. The immunoSEQ Assay, a bias-controlled multiplex PCR, was used to amplify TCRbeta CDR3 regions from genomic DNA. The authors' pipeline ran thus. Within the assay, amplification of reference gene primers was used to estimate how many nucleated cells each sample contained. Sequence reads were collapsed and filtered to measure the absolute abundance of every unique TCRbeta CDR3 rearrangement. Productive Simpson clonality was computed per sample as the square root of Simpson's diversity index over productive rearrangements. Imported from immuneACCESS, the table was reduced by TCRdb to in-frame sequences with V and J called. These copies leave out some clones; in studies compared against another copy, an unresolved V gene accounts for under half, and the cause of the remainder is not known. V and J calls and clone size are given by that table; D and trimming were obtained from the DNA. The sample table contains about 83,000 clones; only one count was recorded for around 84% of them. The ten largest make up approximately 8.1% of the sample.

The TCR comes from a man older than 75 with active or convalescent COVID-19. The sequenced sample consisted of peripheral blood. In this chain, TRBV2 is recombined with TRBJ1-2; TRBD1 lines up with 8 middle nucleotides. The DNA sequence is TGTGCCAGCAGTTTCACAGGGGGGGGCTACACCTTC. This gives the protein CASSFTGGGYTF. With the rest looked up from the reference TRBV2 and TRBJ1-2 genes rather than sequenced, the full variable domain is EPEVTQTPSHQVTQMGQEVILRCVPISNHLYFYWYRQILGQKVEFLVSFYNNEISEKSEIFDDQFSVERPDGSNFTLKIRSTKLEDSAMYFCASSFTGGGYTFGSGTRLTVV.